This T cell receptor (beta chain) was profiled in a study of blood T cell repertoires in COVID-19. The V gene lost 4 bases and the J gene lost 6 bases, with 20 bases spanning the gap. This CDR3 spans 16 amino acids. From germline, CDR1 is KGHDR and CDR2 SFDVKD. Clones were read by immunoSEQ multiplex PCR, and TCRdb kept only the in-frame ones, dropping some. The table includes about 140,000 clones, roughly 82% detected once. This clone was seen only once. Source material: peripheral blood. The receptor was derived from a man aged 55 to 70 with active or convalescent COVID-19. The rearrangement uses TRBV24-1 and TRBJ1-2; D is undetermined. CDR3: CATSDGATPRMNGYTF. The DNA for the CDR3 is TGTGCCACCAGTGACGGAGCAACGCCGCGAATGAATGGCTACACCTTC.